This is a list of T cell receptor beta chains from one sample in a study of shared clonotypes between healthy human individuals. Measured with immunoSEQ multiplex PCR; TCRdb has only the in-frame clones, and not every one. The profile covers about 2.4 million clones, with roughly 92% appearing a single time and about 0.13% taken by the ten largest. Sequenced: naive CD4+ T cells sorted from blood. The receptor set was obtained from a man younger than 35 in good health. CDR3s leave out the opening cysteine and the closing phenylalanine or tryptophan.

V,CDR3
TRBV5-5,ASSLSPAATNEKLF
TRBV7-2,ASSSRDGRRNYEQY
TRBV2,ASRGTSQETQY
TRBV6-6,ASSSGRRAGEQY
TRBV7-9,ASSFFEGADTQY
TRBV7-7,ASSWGRGGETQY
TRBV19,ASSIDRGPYGYT
TRBV30,AWNRDSRYEQY
TRBV10-3,ATSGTGLDLAQH
TRBV4-1,ASSQQQGQTNEKLF
TRBV29-1,SVRTGSEQF
TRBV15,ATSRDKQPQH
TRBV5-8,ASSLRIYGYT
TRBV21-1,ASRGRETQY
TRBV6-5,ATRRRARETQY
TRBV2,ASSAGTPNYGYT
TRBV2,ASSEGQGNSPLH
TRBV6-6,ASSYGVSGANVLT
TRBV30,AWSKGGTEAF
TRBV7-3,ASSLVGQGNEQF
TRBV4-1,ASSQRTGANEKLF
TRBV7-6,ASSGQGALNEQF
TRBV10-2,ASPCPGQGNTEAF
TRBV19,ASRSKTGGETQY
TRBV5-4,ASSLREGYGYT
TRBV25-1,ASSAPDRGNYGYT
TRBV2,ASRAAGGTGELF
TRBV27,ASSRFAGESSGNTIY
TRBV7-2,ASSLAVVVNTEAF
TRBV27,ASRWLGRWGNTEAF
TRBV5-4,ASSLDSGANTEAF
TRBV5-6,ASSTSSYGYT
TRBV5-1,ASSLDSENTEAF
TRBV7-2,ASSLSGGSTDTQY